The clone carrying this T cell receptor beta chain was detected only once. These data originate in a study of blood T cell repertoires in COVID-19. The overall study: Collection of acute and convalescent COVID-19 samples took place in the United States, Italy and Spain. T cells, B-cell-depleted T cells, or PBMCs provided the cDNA or gDNA that served as material.

The CDR3 extends over 16 amino acids. The germline gives CDR1 MNHEY, CDR2 SVGAGI. V was clipped by 2 bases and J by 0 bases, with 10 bases between them. As originally analysed: Nucleated cell counts were estimated from reference gene primer amplification. Sequencing used immunoSEQ multiplex PCR; TCRdb keeps in-frame clones, though not all of them. Clonal size and the V and J genes are those of that table, whereas D and trimming came from the DNA. This table has about 240,000 clones, about nine tenths appearing once. The rearrangement links TRBV6-5 to TRBJ2-2; perhaps TRBD2 as D (6 bases). The sample comprised peripheral blood. The source of this sequence is a man aged 55 to 70 who had recovered from COVID-19. This CDR3 reads CASSYLGGANTGELFF. CDR3 nucleotides: TGTGCCAGCAGTTACCTGGGGGGAGCGAACACCGGGGAGCTGTTTTTT.